This T cell receptor (beta chain) emerged from a study of blood T cells in healthy people across ages. Through a sample-barcoded 5' primer and a J-beta primer mix, a second PCR was run for roughly 6 to 12 cycles. TCRdb fed the 5' RACE reads into MiXCR, producing one record per CDR3 protein. The sample shows 1,500,000 or so distinct CDR3 sequences, approximately 63% of them seen only once. Study outcomes and limitations: The diversity estimates, figures obtained from one million T cells, were considered underestimates. A strong correlation between TCR beta diversity and naive T cell percentage was seen.

This CDR3 spans 15 amino acids. Germline loops: CDR1 LGHDT, CDR2 YNNKEL (reference sequence). Only a few counts were recorded for this clonotype. The antigen is undetermined. Sequenced input: blood. This receptor was obtained from a man aged 18 to 29 in good health. V gene TRBV3-1 combines with J gene TRBJ2-5; D is unclear. The DNA end is a closer match to TRBJ2-7, so the J assignment may be wrong. CDR3 sequence reads: CASSQFVAPAYEQYF. CDR3 nucleotide sequence: TGTGCCAGCAGCCAGTTCGTTGCGCCTGCCTACGAGCAGTACTTC.